The 21 T cell receptor beta chains below come from one sample, sequenced in a study of lymphopenia after photon versus proton radiotherapy. Clones were sequenced by immunoSEQ multiplex PCR, and TCRdb holds only the in-frame ones, with some missing. In the table there are about 45,000 clones, 65% to 90% of which are singletons. The input for sequencing was peripheral blood, taken from a patient treated with photon-based radiotherapy. All receptors derive from a man between 40 and 49 years old with gastric cancer.

V is TRBV6-6 and J is TRBJ2-7; D is unresolved. Between the trimmed V and J ends, which lost 2 bases and 2 bases, there was a span of 7 bases. This CDR3 is 13 amino acids long. The germline gives CDR1 MNHNY, CDR2 SVGAGI (reference sequence). In DNA, the CDR3 is TGTGCCAGCAGTTACGAGCGAGCCTACGAGCAGTACTTC. Its translation is CASSYERAYEQYF.

V gene TRBV5-4 combines with J gene TRBJ1-2; TRBD1 agrees at 7 bases. Trimming at V came to 6 bases and at J to 4 bases, leaving 12 bases not matched to a gene. Germline CDR1 SGHNT, CDR2 YYREEE (reference sequence). The length of the CDR3 is 15 residues. This CDR3 reads CASTLTWTGPYGYTF. The CDR3, as DNA: TGTGCCAGCACCTTAACATGGACAGGCCCCTATGGCTACACCTTC.

The genes are TRBV7-2 and TRBJ1-4, with a weak D call TRBD1 (5 bases). Trimming took 7 bases from V and 8 from J, leaving 14 bases between them. The CDR3 runs 13 residues. Per the germline V gene, CDR1 is SGHTA and CDR2 is FQGNSA. The CDR3 loop is CASTLGPGEKLFF. CDR3 DNA sequence: TGTGCCAGCACCCTGGGCCCAGGGGAAAAACTGTTTTTT.

This sequence joins TRBV6-6 and TRBJ2-5, with D perhaps given as TRBD1 or TRBD2 (6 bases each). CDR3 length: 13 residues. The germline V gene encodes CDR1 MNHNY and CDR2 SVGAGI (reference sequence). Trimming shortened V by 11 bases and J by 5 bases, and 18 bases separated the two germline ends. Here the CDR3 DNA reads TGTGCCGCAGTGCCGACAGGAGGGGAGACCCAGTACTTC. The encoded protein is CAAVPTGGETQYF.

The rearrangement links TRBV28 to TRBJ1-1, with 7 bases identical to TRBD1. The germline gives CDR1 MDHEN, CDR2 SYDVKM. This CDR3 is built from 18 residues. The J segment lost 1 base and the V segment lost 7 bases, leaving 18 bases of the junction unmatched. The CDR3 coding sequence is TGTGCCAGCACCGACACCGGGACCCACCGGGACAGGAACACTGAAGCTTTCTTT. Translating gives CASTDTGTHRDRNTEAFF.

The chain links TRBV4-3 to TRBJ1-1, with D hard to call. The germline CDR1 and CDR2 sequences are LGHNA and YSLEER. With 0 bases removed from V and 2 bases from J, the gap between germline ends came to 25 bases. The CDR3 extends over 20 amino acids. This chain's CDR3 is CASSQELVFEVRRENTEAFF. As DNA, the CDR3 is TGCGCCAGCAGCCAAGAATTGGTGTTCGAGGTCAGGCGGGAAAACACTGAAGCTTTCTTT.

The rearrangement joins TRBV7-8 to TRBJ2-7; D might be TRBD1 (6 bases). Germline V gene data show CDR1 as SGHVS and CDR2 as FQNEAQ. Trimming left V 5 bases short and J 0 bases short, with 14 bases between. The CDR3 runs to 15 residues. The CDR3 DNA reads as TGTGCCAGCAGCACTACAGGGACGCCCTCCTACGAGCAGTACTTC. Its translation is CASSTTGTPSYEQYF.

The chain employs TRBV19 and TRBJ1-4; no clear D gene. CDR3 length equals 13 residues. The germline V gene has CDR1 LNHDA and CDR2 SQIVND (reference sequence). V shed 5 bases and J shed 8 bases, with 12 bases lying between them. CDR3 sequence reads: CASSARSGEKLFF. The CDR3 DNA sequence: TGTGCCAGTAGTGCCCGATCCGGAGAAAAACTGTTTTTT.

J is TRBJ2-2 and V is TRBV27; 10 bases are a match to TRBD1. J was trimmed by 1 base and V by 3 bases; bases with no gene match: 8. The length of the CDR3 is 18 residues. The germline V gene has CDR1 MNHEY and CDR2 SMNVEV (reference sequence). CDR3 bases: TGTGCCAGCAGTTTTCGGACAGGGGGGATTATGAACACCGGGGAGCTGTTTTTT. Protein sequence: CASSFRTGGIMNTGELFF.

The chain links TRBV6-5 to TRBJ1-2, with D possibly being TRBD1 (5 bases). Germline lookup yields CDR1 MNHEY and CDR2 SVGAGI. CDR3 length: 15 residues. V was clipped by 7 bases and J by 2 bases, with 17 bases between them. The CDR3 coding sequence is TGTGCCAGCACACTAGCGGGGGGGGTAAACTATGGCTACACCTTC. The encoded protein is CASTLAGGVNYGYTF.

The chain carries TRBV5-1 and TRBJ2-5; D unclear. V lost 0 bases, J lost 7 bases, and 4 bases lay in between. There are 11 residues in the CDR3. The germline V gene has CDR1 SGHRS and CDR2 YFSETQ. CDR3: CASSLELTQYF. CDR3 DNA: TGCGCCAGCAGCTTGGAGCTGACCCAGTACTTC.

The chain links TRBV21-1 to TRBJ2-7. TRBV21-1 is classified as a pseudogene. This CDR3 spans 15 amino acids. In DNA form, the CDR3 reads TGTGCCAGCAGCAAAGTGAACGGATCTCCTACCGAGCAGTACTTC. Translated: CASSKVNGSPTEQYF.

The rearrangement links TRBV6-5 to TRBJ2-2, with TRBD2 identical over 9 bases. The CDR3 runs to 16 residues. Germline CDR1 reads MNHEY; CDR2 reads SVGAGI. V was clipped by 4 bases and J by 2 bases; unmatched bases: 5. The CDR3, as DNA: TGTGCCAGCAGTTCGACTAGCGGAATAAACACCGGGGAGCTGTTTTTT. This gives the protein CASSSTSGINTGELFF.

The chain carries TRBV7-2 and TRBJ2-2; D is undetermined. This CDR3 region has 14 residues. The germline V gene encodes CDR1 SGHTA and CDR2 FQGNSA. V gave up 5 bases and J gave up 7 bases, with 14 bases separating them. This chain's CDR3 is CASSPINLGGELFF. Here the CDR3 DNA reads TGTGCCAGCAGCCCTATCAATTTGGGCGGGGAGCTGTTTTTT. The full variable domain, rest sourced from reference TRBV7-2 and TRBJ2-2, is GAGVSQSPSNKVTEKGKDVELRCDPISGHTALYWYRQSLGQGLEFLIYFQGNSAPDKSGLPSDRFSAERTGGSVSTLTIQRTQQEDSAVYLCASSPINLGGELFFGEGSRLTVL.

The CDR3 spells CASSQDSPGGLAKNIQYF. The CDR3 nucleotides are TGCGCCAGCAGCCAAGATTCGCCAGGGGGCTTAGCCAAAAACATTCAGTACTTC. The chain recombines TRBV4-1 with TRBJ2-4; 8 nucleotides align to TRBD1. Losses at the gene ends were 0 bases for V and 0 bases for J; bases not matched to a gene: 7. This CDR3 spans 18 amino acids. CDR1 is MGHRA, CDR2 YSYEKL, per germline.

This chain joins TRBV19 and TRBJ2-1; TRBD2 matches 8 bases. The CDR3 sequence is 16 residues long. CDR1 LNHDA and CDR2 SQIVND come from the germline V gene (reference sequence). The trim removed 4 bases at V and 0 bases at J, leaving 5 bases unmatched. CDR3 in amino acids: CASSRAGVSSYNEQFF. The CDR3 DNA is TGTGCCAGTAGTAGAGCGGGGGTTAGCTCCTACAATGAGCAGTTCTTC.

The rearrangement uses TRBV5-4 and TRBJ1-5; D ambiguous. This CDR3 has 14 amino acids. Germline V gene lookup returns CDR1 SGHNT and CDR2 YYREEE (reference sequence). Trimming stripped 0 bases from V and 1 base from J, with 5 bases between. CDR3 protein: CASSLEPSNQPQHF. The CDR3 nucleotides are TGTGCCAGCAGCTTGGAACCGAGCAATCAGCCCCAGCATTTT.

The chain combines TRBV23-1 with TRBJ1-4; D may be TRBD1 (5 bases). TRBV23-1 is an open reading frame, and its role is uncertain. CDR3 size: 12 residues. The V and J ends lost 8 bases and 8 bases respectively, with 12 bases between them. This chain's CDR3 is CASLNGGEKLFF. In nucleotides, the CDR3 is TGCGCCAGCCTCAATGGGGGAGAAAAACTGTTTTTT.

CDR3 nucleotides: TGTGCCAGCAGCTTAGATAAGGCCCAAGGGGGAAAACTGTTTTTT. Translation: CASSLDKAQGGKLFF. The rearrangement joins TRBV7-9 to TRBJ1-4; D may be TRBD1 (6 bases). CDR1 SEHNR and CDR2 FQNEAQ come from the germline V gene (reference sequence). V lost 1 base to trimming and J lost 10 bases, with 16 bases between them. There are 15 residues in the CDR3.

The chain's CDR3 is CSVGTGASYEQYF. The CDR3 DNA reads TGCAGCGTTGGGACAGGGGCTTCCTACGAGCAGTACTTC. This chain connects TRBV29-1 to TRBJ2-7; TRBD1 matches 9 bases. Germline V gene data show CDR1 as SQVTM and CDR2 as ANQGSEA. The CDR3 is 13 amino acids. V lost 4 bases, J lost 1 base, and 2 bases stayed unmatched.

This sequence joins TRBV6-5 and TRBJ1-4, with unresolved D. CDR1 and CDR2 (germline): MNHEY, SVGAGI. There are 13 residues in the CDR3. V was pared by 3 bases and J by 6 bases, with 8 bases between. This CDR3 is CASSYFTDEKLFF. As DNA, the CDR3 is TGTGCCAGCAGTTATTTCACAGATGAAAAACTGTTTTTT.